This TCR beta chain was captured by sequencing in a study of cytomegalovirus exposure and HLA in healthy donors. Study overall: Findings of an earlier analysis included roughly 110 million unique TCR beta sequences from roughly 200 million T cells.

Germline values: CDR1 LNHNV, CDR2 YYDKDF (reference sequence). V was trimmed by 4 bases and J by 4 bases, leaving 10 bases between them. The CDR3 length is 14 residues. The PCR had 60 Vbeta and 13 Jbeta primers. Clones were sequenced by immunoSEQ multiplex PCR, and TCRdb holds only the in-frame ones, with some missing. The data show about 160,000 clones, more than 80% seen once. The TCR comes from a woman aged 25 to 45 in good health and CMV-seropositive. V gene TRBV15 combines with J gene TRBJ1-4; D is unclear. The material sequenced was PBMCs. The CDR3 nucleotides are TGTGCCACCAGCACCGCGGGTTATAATGAAAAACTGTTTTTT. Translating gives CATSTAGYNEKLFF.